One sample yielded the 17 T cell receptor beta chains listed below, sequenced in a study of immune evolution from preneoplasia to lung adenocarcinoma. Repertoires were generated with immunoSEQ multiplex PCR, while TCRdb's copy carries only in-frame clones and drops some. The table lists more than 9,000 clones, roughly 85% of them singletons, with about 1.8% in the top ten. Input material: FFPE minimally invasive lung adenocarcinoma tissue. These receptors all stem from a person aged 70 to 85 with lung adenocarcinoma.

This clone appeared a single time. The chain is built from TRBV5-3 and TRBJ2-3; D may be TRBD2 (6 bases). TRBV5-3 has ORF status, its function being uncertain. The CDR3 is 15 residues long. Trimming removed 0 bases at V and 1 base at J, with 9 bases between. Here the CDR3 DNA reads TGTGCCAGAAGCTTGGTTCCGGGAGGCACAGATACGCAGTATTTT. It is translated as CARSLVPGGTDTQYF.

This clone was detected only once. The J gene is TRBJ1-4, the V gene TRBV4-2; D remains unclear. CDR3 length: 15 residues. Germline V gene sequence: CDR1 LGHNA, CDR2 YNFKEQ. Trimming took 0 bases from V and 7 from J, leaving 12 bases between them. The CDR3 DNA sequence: TGTGCCAGCAGCCAAGATTTCCGGGGAGGTGAAAAACTGTTTTTT. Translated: CASSQDFRGGEKLFF.

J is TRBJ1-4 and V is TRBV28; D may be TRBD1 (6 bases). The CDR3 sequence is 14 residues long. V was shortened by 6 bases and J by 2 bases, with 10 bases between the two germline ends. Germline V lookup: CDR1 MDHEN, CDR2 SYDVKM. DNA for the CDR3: TGTGCCAGCAGACCAGGGGCGACTAATGAAAAACTGTTTTTT. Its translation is CASRPGATNEKLFF. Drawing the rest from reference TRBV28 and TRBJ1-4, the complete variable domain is DVKVTQSSRYLVKRTGEKVFLECVQDMDHENMFWYRQDPGLGLRLIYFSYDVKMKEKGDIPEGYSVSREKKERFSLILESASTNQTSMYLCASRPGATNEKLFFGSGTQLSVL.

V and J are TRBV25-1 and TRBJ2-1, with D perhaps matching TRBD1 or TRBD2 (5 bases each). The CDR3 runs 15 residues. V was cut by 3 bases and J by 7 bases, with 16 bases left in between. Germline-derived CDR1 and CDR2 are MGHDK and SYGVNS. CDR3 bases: TGTGCCAGCAGTGATTACAGACGGGGCGGGAATGAGCAGTTCTTC. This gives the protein CASSDYRRGGNEQFF.

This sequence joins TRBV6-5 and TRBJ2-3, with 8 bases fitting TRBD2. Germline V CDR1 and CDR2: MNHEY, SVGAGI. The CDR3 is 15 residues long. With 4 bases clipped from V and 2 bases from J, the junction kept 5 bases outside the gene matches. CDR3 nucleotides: TGTGCCAGCAGTTCCCCAGCGGGAGTCACAGATACGCAGTATTTT. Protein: CASSSPAGVTDTQYF.

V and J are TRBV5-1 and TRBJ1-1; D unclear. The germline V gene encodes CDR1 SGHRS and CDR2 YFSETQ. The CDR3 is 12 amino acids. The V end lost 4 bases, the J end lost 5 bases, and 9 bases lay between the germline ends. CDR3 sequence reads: CASSRVGTEAFF. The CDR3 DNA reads TGCGCCAGCAGCCGAGTGGGGACTGAAGCTTTCTTT.

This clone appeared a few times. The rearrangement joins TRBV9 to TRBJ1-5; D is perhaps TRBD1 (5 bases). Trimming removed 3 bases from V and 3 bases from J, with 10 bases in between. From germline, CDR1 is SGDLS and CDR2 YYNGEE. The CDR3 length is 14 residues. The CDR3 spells CASSAGTDNQPQHF. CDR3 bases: TGTGCCAGCAGCGCCGGGACGGACAATCAGCCCCAGCATTTT.

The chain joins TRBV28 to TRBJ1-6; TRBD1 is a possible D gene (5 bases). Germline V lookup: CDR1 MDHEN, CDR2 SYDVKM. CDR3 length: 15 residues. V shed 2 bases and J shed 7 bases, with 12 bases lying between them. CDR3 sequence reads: CASSLNLRGNSPLHF. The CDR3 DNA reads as TGTGCCAGCAGTTTAAATCTTCGGGGGAATTCACCCCTCCACTTT.

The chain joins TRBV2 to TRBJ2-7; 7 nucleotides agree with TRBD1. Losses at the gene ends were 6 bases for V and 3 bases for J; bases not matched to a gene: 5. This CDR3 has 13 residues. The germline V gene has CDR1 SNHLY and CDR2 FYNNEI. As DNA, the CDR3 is TGTGCCAGCAGCCGGGGACAGAGCTACGAGCAGTACTTC. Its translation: CASSRGQSYEQYF.

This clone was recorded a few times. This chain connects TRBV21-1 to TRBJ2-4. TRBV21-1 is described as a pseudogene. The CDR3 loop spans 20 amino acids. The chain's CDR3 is CASSKGPIQGEGIAKNIQYF. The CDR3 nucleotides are TGTGCCAGCAGCAAAGGCCCCATTCAGGGAGAAGGGATAGCCAAAAACATTCAGTACTTC.

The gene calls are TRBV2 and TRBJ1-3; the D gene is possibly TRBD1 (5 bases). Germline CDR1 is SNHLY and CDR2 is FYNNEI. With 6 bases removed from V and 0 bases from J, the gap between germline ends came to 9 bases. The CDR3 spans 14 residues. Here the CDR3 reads CASRRTSSGNTIYF. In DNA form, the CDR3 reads TGTGCCAGCAGGCGGACAAGCTCTGGAAACACCATATATTTT.

CDR3 nucleotide sequence: TGTGCCAGCAGCAAGACTAGCGGGCGCTCCTACGAGCAGTACTTC. Translated: CASSKTSGRSYEQYF. The chain carries TRBV11-2 and TRBJ2-7; 10 nucleotides line up with TRBD2. The CDR3 covers 15 residues. The germline V gene has CDR1 SGHAT and CDR2 FQNNGV. After removal of 5 bases from V and 0 bases from J, the junction contained 4 bases not matched to a gene.

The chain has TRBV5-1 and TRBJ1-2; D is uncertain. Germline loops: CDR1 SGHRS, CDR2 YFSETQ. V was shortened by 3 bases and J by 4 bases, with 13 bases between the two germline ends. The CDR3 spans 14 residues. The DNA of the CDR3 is TGCGCCAGCAGCTCCCAGGACGTTGCCTATGGCTACACCTTC. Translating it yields CASSSQDVAYGYTF.

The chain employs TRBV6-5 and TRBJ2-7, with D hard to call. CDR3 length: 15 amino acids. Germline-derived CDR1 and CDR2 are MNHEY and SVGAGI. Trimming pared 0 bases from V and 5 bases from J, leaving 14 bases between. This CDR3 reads CASSYSRRGGNEQYF. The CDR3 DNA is TGTGCCAGCAGTTACTCGAGACGCGGTGGGAACGAGCAGTACTTC.

CDR3 loop: CASSLGWTGGRNTYYNEQFF. DNA for the CDR3: TGTGCCAGCAGTTTGGGGTGGACAGGGGGGAGGAACACTTACTACAATGAGCAGTTCTTC. The chain has TRBV28 and TRBJ2-1, with 10 bases identical to TRBD1. Germline assignment: CDR1 MDHEN and CDR2 SYDVKM. The V segment lost 3 bases and the J segment 3 bases; nucleotides outside the gene matches: 17. The length of the CDR3 is 20 residues.

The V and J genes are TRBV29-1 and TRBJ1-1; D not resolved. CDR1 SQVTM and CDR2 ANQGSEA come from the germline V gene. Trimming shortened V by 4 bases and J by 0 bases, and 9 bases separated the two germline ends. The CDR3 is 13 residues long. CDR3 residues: CSVAIELNTEAFF. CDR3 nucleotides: TGCAGCGTTGCTATCGAGTTGAACACTGAAGCTTTCTTT.

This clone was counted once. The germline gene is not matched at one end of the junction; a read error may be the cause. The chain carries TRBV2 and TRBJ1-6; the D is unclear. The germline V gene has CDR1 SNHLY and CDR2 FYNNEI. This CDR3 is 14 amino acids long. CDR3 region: CASSEAGITSPLHF. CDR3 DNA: TGTGCCAGCAGCGAAGCGGGAATTACTTCACCCCTCCACTTT.